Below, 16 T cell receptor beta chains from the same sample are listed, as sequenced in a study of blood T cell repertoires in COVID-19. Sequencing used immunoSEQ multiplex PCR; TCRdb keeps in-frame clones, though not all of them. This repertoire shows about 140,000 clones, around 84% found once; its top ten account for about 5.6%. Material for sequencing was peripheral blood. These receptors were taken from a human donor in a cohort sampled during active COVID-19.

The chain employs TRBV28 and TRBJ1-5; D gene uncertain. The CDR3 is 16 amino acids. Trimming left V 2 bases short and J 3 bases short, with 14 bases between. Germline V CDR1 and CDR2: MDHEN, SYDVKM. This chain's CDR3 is CASSLIREGDNQPQHF. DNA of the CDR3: TGTGCCAGCAGTTTAATTAGGGAGGGAGACAATCAGCCCCAGCATTTT.

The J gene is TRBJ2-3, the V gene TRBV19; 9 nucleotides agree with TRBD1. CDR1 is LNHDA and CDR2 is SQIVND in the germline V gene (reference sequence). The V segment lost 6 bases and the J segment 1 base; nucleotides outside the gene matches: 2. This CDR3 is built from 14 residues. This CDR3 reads CASSRTGGTDTQYF. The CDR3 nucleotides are TGTGCCAGTAGCCGGACAGGGGGCACAGATACGCAGTATTTT.

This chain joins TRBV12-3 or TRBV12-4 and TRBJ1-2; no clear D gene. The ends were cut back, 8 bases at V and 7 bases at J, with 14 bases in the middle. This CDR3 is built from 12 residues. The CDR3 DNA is TGTGCCAGCGTGCTAACCTTCGGTGGCTACACCTTC. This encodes CASVLTFGGYTF.

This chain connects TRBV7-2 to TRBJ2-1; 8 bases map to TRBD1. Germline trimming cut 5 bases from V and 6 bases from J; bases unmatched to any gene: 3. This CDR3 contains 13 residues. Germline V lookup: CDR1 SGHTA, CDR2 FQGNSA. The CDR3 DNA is TGTGCCAGCAGCATCGACAGGGGCAATGAGCAGTTCTTC. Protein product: CASSIDRGNEQFF.

Here the CDR3 reads CASSTPGQGLGGEQFF. CDR3 DNA sequence: TGTGCCAGCAGCACCCCGGGACAGGGTTTAGGCGGAGAGCAGTTCTTC. J is TRBJ2-1 and V is TRBV7-3; TRBD1 aligns across 9 bases. The J segment lost 10 bases and the V segment lost 5 bases, leaving 15 bases of the junction unmatched. Germline V gene lookup returns CDR1 SGHTA and CDR2 FQGTGA. This CDR3 spans 16 amino acids.

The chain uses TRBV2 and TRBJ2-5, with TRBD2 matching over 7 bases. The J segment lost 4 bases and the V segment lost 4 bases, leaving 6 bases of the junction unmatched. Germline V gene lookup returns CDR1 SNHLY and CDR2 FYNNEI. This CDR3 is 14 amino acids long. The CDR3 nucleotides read TGTGCCAGCAGTGTACAAGCGGGGTCAGAGACCCAGTACTTC. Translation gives CASSVQAGSETQYF.

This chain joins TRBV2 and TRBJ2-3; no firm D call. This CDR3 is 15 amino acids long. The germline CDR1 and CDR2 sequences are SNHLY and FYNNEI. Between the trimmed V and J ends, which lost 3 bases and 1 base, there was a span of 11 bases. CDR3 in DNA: TGTGCCAGCAGTGACGTGGAAACAGGCACAGATACGCAGTATTTT. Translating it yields CASSDVETGTDTQYF.

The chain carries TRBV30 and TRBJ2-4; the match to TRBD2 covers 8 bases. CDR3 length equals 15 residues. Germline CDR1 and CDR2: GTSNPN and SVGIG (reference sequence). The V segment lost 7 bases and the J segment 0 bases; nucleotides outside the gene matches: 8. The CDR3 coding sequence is TGTGCCTCCCGGGCGGGGGGCTTAGCCAAAAACATTCAGTACTTC. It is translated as CASRAGGLAKNIQYF.

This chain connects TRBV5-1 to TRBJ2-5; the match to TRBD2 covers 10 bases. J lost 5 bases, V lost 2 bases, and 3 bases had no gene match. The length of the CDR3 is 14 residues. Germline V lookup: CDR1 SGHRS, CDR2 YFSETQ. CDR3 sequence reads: CASSLGTSVETQYF. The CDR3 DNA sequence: TGCGCCAGCAGCTTAGGGACTAGCGTGGAGACCCAGTACTTC.

DNA of the CDR3: TGTGCCAGCAGTAATCAGCGTTTCTCGGCCGGAGCCAACGTCCTGACTTTC. Encoded protein: CASSNQRFSAGANVLTF. V usage is TRBV2 and J usage is TRBJ2-6; no clear D. Germline lookup yields CDR1 SNHLY and CDR2 FYNNEI. The CDR3 has 17 residues. V lost 5 bases and J 7 bases, leaving 21 bases between the germline ends. The full variable domain, with the rest looked up from reference TRBV2 and TRBJ2-6, is EPEVTQTPSHQVTQMGQEVILRCVPISNHLYFYWYRQILGQKVEFLVSFYNNEISEKSEIFDDQFSVERPDGSNFTLKIRSTKLEDSAMYFCASSNQRFSAGANVLTFGAGSRLTVL.

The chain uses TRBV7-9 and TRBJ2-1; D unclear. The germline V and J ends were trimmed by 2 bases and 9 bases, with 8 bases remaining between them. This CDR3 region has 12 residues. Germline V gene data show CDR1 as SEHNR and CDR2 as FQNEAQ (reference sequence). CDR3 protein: CASSLQEFEQFF. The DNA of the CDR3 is TGTGCCAGCAGCTTACAGGAATTTGAGCAGTTCTTC.

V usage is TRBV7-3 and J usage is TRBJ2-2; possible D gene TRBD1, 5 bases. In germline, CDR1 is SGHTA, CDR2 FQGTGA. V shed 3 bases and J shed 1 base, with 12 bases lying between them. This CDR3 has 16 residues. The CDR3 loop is CASSFYDSLNTGELFF. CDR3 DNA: TGTGCCAGCAGCTTCTACGACAGCTTGAACACCGGGGAGCTGTTTTTT. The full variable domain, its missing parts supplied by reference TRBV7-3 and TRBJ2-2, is GAGVSQTPSNKVTEKGKYVELRCDPISGHTALYWYRQSLGQGPEFLIYFQGTGAADDSGLPNDRFFAVRPEGSVSTLKIQRTERGDSAVYLCASSFYDSLNTGELFFGEGSRLTVL.

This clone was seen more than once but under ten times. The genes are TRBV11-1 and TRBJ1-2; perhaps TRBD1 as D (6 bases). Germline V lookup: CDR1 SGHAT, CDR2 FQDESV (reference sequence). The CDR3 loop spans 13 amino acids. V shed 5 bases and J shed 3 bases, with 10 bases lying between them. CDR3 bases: TGTGCCAGCAGCCCCAGGACAGACTATGGCTACACCTTC. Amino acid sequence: CASSPRTDYGYTF.

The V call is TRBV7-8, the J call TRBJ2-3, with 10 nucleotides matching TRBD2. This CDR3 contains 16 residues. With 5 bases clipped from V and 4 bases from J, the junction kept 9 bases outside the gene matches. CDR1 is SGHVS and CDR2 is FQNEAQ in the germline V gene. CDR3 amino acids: CASSLGTSELPDTQYF. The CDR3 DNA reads TGTGCCAGCAGCCTCGGGACTAGCGAACTCCCAGATACGCAGTATTTT.

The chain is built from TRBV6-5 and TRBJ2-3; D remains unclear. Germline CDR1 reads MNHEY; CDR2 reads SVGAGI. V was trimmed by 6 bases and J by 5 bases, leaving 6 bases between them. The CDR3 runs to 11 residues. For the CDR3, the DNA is TGTGCCAGCAGCCTCGGAGATACGCAGTATTTT. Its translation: CASSLGDTQYF.

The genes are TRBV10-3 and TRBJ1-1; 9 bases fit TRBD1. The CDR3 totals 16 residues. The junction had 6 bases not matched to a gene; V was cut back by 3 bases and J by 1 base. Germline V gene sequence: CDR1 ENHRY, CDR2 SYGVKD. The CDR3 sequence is CAISEPDRGPNTEAFF. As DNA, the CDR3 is TGTGCCATCAGTGAACCGGACAGGGGTCCGAACACTGAAGCTTTCTTT.